Listed below are T cell receptor beta chains from one sample, sequenced in a study of OX40 agonist ivuxolimab in advanced cancers. Clones were sequenced by immunoSEQ multiplex PCR, and TCRdb holds only the in-frame ones, with some missing. The table records about 64,000 clones, around 84% of them present only once. Sequencing was performed on CD4+ or CD8+ T cells sorted from blood, taken in a trial of the OX40 agonist ivuxolimab. Receptors originate from an adult with an advanced solid tumor such as melanoma, head and neck, liver or kidney cancer. CDR3s include the opening cysteine and the closing phenylalanine or tryptophan. The D gene is left open where the match is weak. Part of the rows lack a size; the others show once, few, many or a class for expanded clones.

D,size,V,J,CDR3,DNA
-,-,TRBV2,TRBJ1-1,CARENSGREAFF,TGTGCCAGGGAGAATTCCGGGAGAGAAGCTTTCTTT
TRBD2,-,TRBV2,TRBJ2-1,CASRGGLVVNEQFF,TGTGCCAGCAGGGGGGGACTAGTGGTCAATGAGCAGTTCTTC
-,few,TRBV7-9,TRBJ2-1,CASSPPTEHYYNEQFF,TGTGCCAGCAGCCCCCCGACAGAGCACTATTACAATGAGCAGTTCTTC
-,-,TRBV13,TRBJ1-3,CASSARLGSGNTIYF,TGTGCCAGCAGCGCCCGCCTTGGCTCTGGAAACACCATATATTTT
TRBD2,-,TRBV15,TRBJ2-1,CATSPSGNEQFF,TGTGCCACCAGCCCTAGCGGAAATGAGCAGTTCTTC
-,-,TRBV11-2,TRBJ1-1,CASSLAARNTEAFF,TGTGCCAGCAGCTTAGCAGCCAGGAACACTGAAGCTTTCTTT
TRBD2,-,TRBV10-3,TRBJ2-7,CAISDISGRTYEQYF,TGTGCCATCAGCGACATTAGCGGGAGGACCTACGAGCAGTACTTC
-,-,TRBV6-1,TRBJ1-4,CASSERGRGTSNEKLFF,TGTGCCAGCAGTGAGCGTGGGAGGGGAACGTCTAATGAAAAACTGTTTTTT
-,-,TRBV4-2,TRBJ2-7,CASSQDLGAGYEQYF,TGTGCCAGCAGCCAAGATTTAGGTGCGGGCTACGAGCAGTACTTC
TRBD1,few,TRBV5-5,TRBJ2-7,CASSRTGVYEQYF,TGTGCCAGCAGCAGGACAGGGGTATACGAGCAGTACTTC
-,-,TRBV7-2,TRBJ2-1,CASSFNRGGEGEQFF,TGTGCCAGCAGCTTCAACAGGGGAGGTGAGGGTGAGCAGTTCTTC
-,-,TRBV7-2,TRBJ2-6,CASSLRDFSGANVLTF,TGTGCCAGCAGCCTAAGGGACTTCTCTGGGGCCAACGTCCTGACTTTC
-,-,TRBV6-1,TRBJ2-2,CASSLAYTGELFF,TGTGCCAGCAGTCTAGCCTACACCGGGGAGCTGTTTTTT
-,once,TRBV7-2,TRBJ2-7,CASSYRREGNEQYF,TGTGCCAGCAGCTACCGGCGGGAAGGGAACGAGCAGTACTTC
-,few,TRBV6-4,TRBJ1-5,CASPRPGSNQPQHF,TGTGCCAGCCCAAGACCAGGTAGCAATCAGCCCCAGCATTTT
-,-,TRBV11-2,TRBJ1-2,CASSLVQGGGYGYTF,TGTGCCAGCAGCTTGGTCCAGGGCGGGGGTTATGGCTACACCTTC
TRBD1,-,TRBV5-4,TRBJ2-5,CASSAGQGYETQYF,TGTGCCAGCAGCGCGGGACAGGGGTACGAGACCCAGTACTTC
TRBD2,-,TRBV7-2,TRBJ2-3,CASSSRMSGRRDTQYF,TGTGCCAGCAGCTCGAGAATGAGCGGGAGGCGAGATACGCAGTATTTT
TRBD1,-,TRBV5-1,TRBJ2-5,CASSKGTGLRETQYF,TGCGCCAGCAGCAAGGGGACAGGGCTTCGGGAGACCCAGTACTTC
-,-,TRBV29-1,TRBJ2-7,CSVEDTTEAYEQYF,TGCAGCGTTGAAGATACTACGGAAGCCTACGAGCAGTACTTC
TRBD1,-,TRBV29-1,TRBJ1-1,CSLRTGENTEAFF,TGCAGCCTACGGACAGGAGAGAACACTGAAGCTTTCTTT
TRBD1,-,TRBV7-7,TRBJ1-4,CASSLGRDREKLFF,TGTGCTAGCAGCTTAGGGAGGGACAGAGAAAAACTGTTTTTT
TRBD2,-,TRBV5-1,TRBJ2-5,CASSWSGAQETQYF,TGCGCCAGCAGCTGGAGCGGGGCCCAAGAGACCCAGTACTTC
-,-,TRBV6-6,TRBJ2-2,CASSYEGRLAGELFF,TGTGCCAGCAGTTACGAGGGTAGGTTAGCCGGGGAGCTGTTTTTT
-,-,TRBV19,TRBJ2-7,CASSIGLDTYEQYF,TGTGCCAGTAGTATTGGGCTAGATACCTACGAGCAGTACTTC
-,-,TRBV23-1,TRBJ2-7,CARPWGACSYEQYF,TGCGCCAGGCCCTGGGGGGCATGCTCCTACGAGCAGTACTTC
TRBD2,once,TRBV7-9,TRBJ2-3,CASSSRTSGGTDTQYF,TGTGCCAGCAGCTCCCGGACTAGCGGGGGAACAGATACGCAGTATTTT
-,-,TRBV12-2,TRBJ2-5,CASRLSATGGEETQYF,TGTGCAAGTCGCTTATCCGCGACAGGGGGGGAAGAGACCCAGTACTTC
-,few,TRBV2,TRBJ1-6,CASKQESPLHF,TGTGCCAGCAAGCAGGAATCACCCCTCCACTTT
-,-,TRBV7-2,TRBJ1-2,CASSLGPDGYTF,TGTGCCAGCAGCTTGGGCCCTGATGGCTACACCTTC
-,-,TRBV15,TRBJ1-2,CATSRDRGAGGYTF,TGTGCCACCAGCAGAGACAGGGGCGCAGGGGGCTACACCTTC
-,-,TRBV5-1,TRBJ1-1,CASSLRGQPEAFF,TGCGCCAGCAGCTTAAGAGGACAGCCCGAAGCTTTCTTT
TRBD1,-,TRBV19,TRBJ2-7,CASSGTGVGEQYF,TGTGCCAGTAGTGGGACAGGGGTAGGAGAGCAGTACTTC
TRBD1,-,TRBV5-1,TRBJ1-1,CASSGWTGRDSEAFF,TGCGCCAGCAGCGGATGGACAGGGCGTGACTCTGAAGCTTTCTTT
-,few,TRBV19,TRBJ1-1,CASSIQSEAFF,TGTGCCAGTAGTATTCAGTCTGAAGCTTTCTTT
TRBD1,-,TRBV19,TRBJ1-2,CASSIAPGQGTNYGYTF,TGTGCCAGTAGTATAGCCCCAGGACAGGGTACTAACTATGGCTACACCTTC
-,once,TRBV6-5,TRBJ1-1,CASSSQTGRGAFF,TGTGCCAGCAGTTCCCAAACAGGGCGGGGGGCTTTCTTT
-,-,TRBV4-3,TRBJ2-1,CASSQQGGTYNEQFF,TGCGCCAGCAGCCAACAGGGGGGGACCTACAATGAGCAGTTCTTC
-,-,TRBV13,TRBJ2-7,CASSPGVGGGYEQYF,TGTGCCAGCAGCCCTGGGGTGGGAGGCGGATACGAGCAGTACTTC
-,-,TRBV7-8,TRBJ1-3,CASSLYGSGNTIYF,TGTGCCAGCAGCTTATATGGGTCTGGAAACACCATATATTTT
TRBD2,-,TRBV2,TRBJ2-5,CASRGLAPLETQYF,TGTGCCAGCAGAGGACTAGCGCCCTTAGAGACCCAGTACTTC
-,-,TRBV7-2,TRBJ2-1,CASSLGAGNEQFF,TGTGCCAGCAGCTTAGGGGCGGGCAATGAGCAGTTCTTC
-,-,TRBV19,TRBJ1-1,CASSPSNTEAFF,TGTGCCAGTAGTCCCTCAAACACTGAAGCTTTCTTT
TRBD1,-,TRBV7-2,TRBJ2-1,CASSLATTGGNEQFF,TGTGCCAGCAGCTTAGCGACAACAGGGGGCAATGAGCAGTTCTTC
TRBD2,-,TRBV30,TRBJ2-1,CAWSPGLAGEQFF,TGTGCCTGGAGCCCTGGGCTAGCGGGCGAGCAGTTCTTC
-,-,TRBV7-3,TRBJ2-7,CASSAGASYEQYF,TGTGCCAGCAGCGCCGGAGCCTCCTACGAGCAGTACTTC
-,-,TRBV4-1,TRBJ2-1,CASSQDPSGRYNEQFF,TGCGCCAGCAGCCAAGATCCCAGCGGGCGCTACAATGAGCAGTTCTTC
TRBD1,-,TRBV2,TRBJ2-3,CASSDAQGAADTQYF,TGTGCCAGCAGTGACGCGCAGGGGGCTGCAGATACGCAGTATTTT
-,once,TRBV7-2,TRBJ2-7,CASSLDVVGLRSSYEQYF,TGTGCCAGCAGCTTAGACGTTGTGGGGCTTAGGAGCTCCTACGAGCAGTACTTC
TRBD1,-,TRBV4-3,TRBJ2-5,CASSPGPGTEFQETQYF,TGCGCCAGCAGCCCGGGACCGGGGACAGAGTTTCAAGAGACCCAGTACTTC
-,few,TRBV6-5,TRBJ2-7,CASTRTGVTYEQYF,TGTGCCAGCACCCGTACCGGGGTAACCTACGAGCAGTACTTC
-,-,TRBV7-9,TRBJ1-2,CASKLVYRVLGGYTF,TGTGCCAGCAAGCTGGTTTACAGGGTCCTTGGGGGCTACACCTTC
TRBD1,-,TRBV27,TRBJ1-5,CASGDRNQPQHF,TGTGCCAGCGGGGACAGGAATCAGCCCCAGCATTTT